Included here is one TCR beta chain sequence, with context. Its specificity is not known. From germline, CDR1 is SGHVS and CDR2 FNYEAQ. The V gene end was trimmed by 2 bases and the J gene end by 8 bases; junction bases not matched to a gene: 10. CDR3 length: 16 amino acids. A multiplex PCR was run with 60 Vbeta primers and 13 Jbeta primers. As handled by the study authors: A later analysis counted approximately 80 million unique TCR beta chains, around 10 million shared. This table comes from immunoSEQ multiplex PCR, and its TCRdb copy is limited to in-frame clones, with some not included. Clone size and the V and J calls come from that table; the DNA yielded D and trimming. The sample consists of around 200,000 clones, roughly 80% of them appearing once. The entry originates in a study of cytomegalovirus exposure and HLA in healthy donors. Study conclusions and caveats: Judged likely to be a sequencing artifact was a cluster of highly shared sequence variants.

Sequencing was performed on PBMCs. The rearrangement links TRBV7-6 to TRBJ2-1; 9 bases match TRBD2. This clonotype was sampled from a boy aged 5 to 17 in good health and CMV-seronegative. CDR3 DNA sequence: TGTGCCAGCAGCTTACTAGCGGGATTATCCCCATATGAGCAGTTCTTC. Protein: CASSLLAGLSPYEQFF.